This T cell receptor beta chain was documented in a study of shared clonotypes between healthy human individuals. Recent acute infections and vaccinations were absent in the healthy HIV-negative adult donors. A CD45RA-negative memory subset and a CD45RA+ naive subset were separated from the CD4+ cells. Broader study findings: Among a few donors, roughly 5% of naive CD4 clonotypes were found in common. It was the non-shared clonotypes that had lower generation probabilities than clonotypes shared by all four donors.

This table comes from immunoSEQ multiplex PCR, and its TCRdb copy is limited to in-frame clones, with some not included. Of fewer than 200,000 clones listed, around 63% are singletons. Turning to this clone: What it recognizes is unknown.

With 2 bases removed from V and 7 bases from J, the gap between germline ends came to 25 bases. The CDR3 has 17 residues. Germline-derived CDR1 and CDR2 are SGHRS and YFSETQ. Material: memory CD4+ T cells sorted from blood. Noted subset: CD45RA-negative fraction. The chain joins TRBV5-1 to TRBJ2-7; tentative D call: TRBD1 (8 bases). The clonotype originates from a man younger than 40 in good health. For the CDR3, the DNA is TGCGCCAGCAGCTTAACAGGGATTCTAAGCGGGACAGGAGAGCAGTACTTC. This gives the protein CASSLTGILSGTGEQYF.